These T cell receptor beta chains were read from a single sample in a study of T-cell memory formation after mild COVID-19. Using its own MiXCR run on the 5' RACE reads, TCRdb lists one record per CDR3 protein. The table has 300,000 to 400,000 distinct CDR3 sequences, more than 15% seen once. The sample comprised PBMCs or a T cell subset sorted from them (not recorded which). The receptors originated from a man aged 18-30 years who had mild COVID-19 (a few samples of this study predate the infection). Cell type and time point are not known. CDR3s include the opening cysteine and the closing phenylalanine or tryptophan. The order of the fields is J gene, V gene, clone size, D gene, CDR3 protein, CDR3 DNA. The D gene is left open where the match is weak. Only part of the rows carry a size: once, few, many, or a class if the clone is expanded.

J gene: TRBJ2-7; V gene: TRBV20-1; clone size: few; D gene: TRBD2; CDR3 protein: CSARDEGSGGAEQYF; CDR3 DNA: TGCAGTGCTAGAGATGAGGGTAGCGGGGGGGCCGAGCAGTACTTC
J gene: TRBJ2-1; V gene: TRBV7-9; clone size: -; D gene: TRBD1; CDR3 protein: CASSPTGVSFF; CDR3 DNA: TGTGCCAGCAGCCCGACAGGGGTGTCGTTCTTC
J gene: TRBJ2-1; V gene: TRBV5-1; clone size: -; D gene: -; CDR3 protein: CASRPTEYNEQFF; CDR3 DNA: TGCGCCAGCAGGCCGACAGAGTACAATGAGCAGTTCTTC
J gene: TRBJ2-5; V gene: TRBV11-2; clone size: many; D gene: TRBD2; CDR3 protein: CASSLAWGGQETQYF; CDR3 DNA: TGTGCCAGCAGCTTAGCTTGGGGGGGCCAAGAGACCCAGTACTTC
J gene: TRBJ2-5; V gene: TRBV20-1; clone size: few; D gene: -; CDR3 protein: CSAKSTETQYF; CDR3 DNA: TGCAGTGCCAAATCCACAGAGACCCAGTACTTC
J gene: TRBJ2-2; V gene: TRBV7-2; clone size: many; D gene: -; CDR3 protein: CASSLLSGGTGELFF; CDR3 DNA: TGTGCCAGCAGCCTGCTATCCGGGGGCACCGGGGAGCTGTTTTTT
J gene: TRBJ2-3; V gene: TRBV24-1; clone size: -; D gene: -; CDR3 protein: CATSEGSDTQYF; CDR3 DNA: TGTGCCACCAGTGAGGGGTCAGATACGCAGTATTTT
J gene: TRBJ2-6; V gene: TRBV4-1; clone size: once; D gene: -; CDR3 protein: CASSQEPPSGANVLTF; CDR3 DNA: TGCGCCAGCAGCCAAGAGCCGCCCTCTGGGGCCAACGTCCTGACTTTC
J gene: TRBJ2-3; V gene: TRBV20-1; clone size: few; D gene: TRBD2; CDR3 protein: CSARDLRRGVDTQYF; CDR3 DNA: TGCAGTGCTAGAGATCTTAGGCGGGGGGTAGATACGCAGTATTTT
J gene: TRBJ2-3; V gene: TRBV5-1; clone size: many; D gene: -; CDR3 protein: CASSLAAEGTQYF; CDR3 DNA: TGCGCCAGCAGCTTGGCCGCTGAGGGGACGCAGTATTTT
J gene: TRBJ2-2; V gene: TRBV7-3; clone size: few; D gene: -; CDR3 protein: CASSRVATGELFF; CDR3 DNA: TGTGCCAGCAGCCGGGTCGCAACCGGGGAGCTGTTTTTT
J gene: TRBJ1-4; V gene: TRBV7-9; clone size: few; D gene: -; CDR3 protein: CASSLGAGNEKLFF; CDR3 DNA: TGTGCCAGCAGCCTCGGGGCAGGGAATGAAAAACTGTTTTTT
J gene: TRBJ1-4; V gene: TRBV4-1; clone size: few; D gene: -; CDR3 protein: CASSQAHEKLFF; CDR3 DNA: TGCGCCAGCAGCCAAGCTCATGAAAAACTGTTTTTT
J gene: TRBJ1-1; V gene: TRBV29-1; clone size: -; D gene: -; CDR3 protein: CSVEGGGNTEAFF; CDR3 DNA: TGCAGCGTTGAAGGTGGGGGAAACACTGAAGCTTTCTTT
J gene: TRBJ2-1; V gene: TRBV6-5; clone size: few; D gene: TRBD2; CDR3 protein: CASSYSNPLGLAYTEQFF; CDR3 DNA: TGTGCCAGCAGTTACTCGAACCCCTTGGGACTAGCGTATACTGAGCAGTTCTTC
J gene: TRBJ1-2; V gene: TRBV5-6; clone size: few; D gene: -; CDR3 protein: CASSFNPRDTSGYTF; CDR3 DNA: TGTGCCAGCAGCTTCAATCCCCGGGACACCTCAGGCTACACCTTC